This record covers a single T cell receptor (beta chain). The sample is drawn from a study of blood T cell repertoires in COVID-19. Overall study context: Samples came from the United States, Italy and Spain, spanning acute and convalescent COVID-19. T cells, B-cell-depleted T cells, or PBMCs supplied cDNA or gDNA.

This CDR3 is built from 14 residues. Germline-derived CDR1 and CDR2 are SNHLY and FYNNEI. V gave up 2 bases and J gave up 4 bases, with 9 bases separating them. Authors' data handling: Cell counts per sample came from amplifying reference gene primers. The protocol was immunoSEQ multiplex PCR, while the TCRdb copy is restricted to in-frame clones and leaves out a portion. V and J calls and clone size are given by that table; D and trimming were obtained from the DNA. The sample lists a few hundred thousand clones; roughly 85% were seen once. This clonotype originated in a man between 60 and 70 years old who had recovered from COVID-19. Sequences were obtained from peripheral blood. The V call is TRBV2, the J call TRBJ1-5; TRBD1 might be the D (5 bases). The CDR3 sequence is CASSELGANQPQHF. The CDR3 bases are TGTGCCAGCAGTGAATTAGGGGCTAATCAGCCCCAGCATTTT.